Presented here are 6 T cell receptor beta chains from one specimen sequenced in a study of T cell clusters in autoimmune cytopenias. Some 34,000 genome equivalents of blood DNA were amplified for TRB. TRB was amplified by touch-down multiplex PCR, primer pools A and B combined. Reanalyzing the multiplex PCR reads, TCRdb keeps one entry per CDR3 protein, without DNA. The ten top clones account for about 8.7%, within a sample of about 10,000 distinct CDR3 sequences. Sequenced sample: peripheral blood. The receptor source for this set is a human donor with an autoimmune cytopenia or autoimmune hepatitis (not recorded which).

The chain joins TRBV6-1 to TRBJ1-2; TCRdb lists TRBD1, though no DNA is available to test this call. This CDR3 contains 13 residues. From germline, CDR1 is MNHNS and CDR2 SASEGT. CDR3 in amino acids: CASSGQGGYGYTF.

The CDR3 sequence: CASRSRNRATDTQYF. The chain carries TRBV6-6 and TRBJ2-3; without DNA, the TCRdb call of TRBD1 cannot be checked. CDR3 length equals 15 residues. Germline V CDR1 and CDR2: MNHNY, SVGAGI (reference sequence).

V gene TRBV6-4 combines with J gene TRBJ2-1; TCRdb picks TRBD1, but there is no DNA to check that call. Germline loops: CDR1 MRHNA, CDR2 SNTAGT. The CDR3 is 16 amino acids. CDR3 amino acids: CASSDSGGFGYNEQFF.

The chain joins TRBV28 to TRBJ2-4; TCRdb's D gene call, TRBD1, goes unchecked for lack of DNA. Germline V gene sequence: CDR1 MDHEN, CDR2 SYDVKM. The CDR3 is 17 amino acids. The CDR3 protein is CASSPSGTGGRKNIQYF.

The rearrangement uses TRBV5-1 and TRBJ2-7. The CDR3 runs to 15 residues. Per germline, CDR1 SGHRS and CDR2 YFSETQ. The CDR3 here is CASSLGTAYMGEQYF.

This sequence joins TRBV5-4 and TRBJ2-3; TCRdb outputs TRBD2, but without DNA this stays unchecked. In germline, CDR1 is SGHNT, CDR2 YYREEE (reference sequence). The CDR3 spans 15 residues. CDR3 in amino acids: CASSLAEGTADTQYF.